The T cell receptor beta chain described here comes from a study of vaccination effects on CD4 cells after COVID-19. A note on this clone: Its antigen is undetermined.

Regarding the study as a whole: Missing from the study were early post-infection timepoints, and its convalescent patients were few. Both infection-induced and vaccine-induced clones contracted markedly at late post-vaccination timepoints. The vaccine-induced clones of healthy vaccinees included only 1 of 255 that cross-reacted with common cold coronaviruses.

Libraries were prepared by immunoSEQ multiplex PCR; TCRdb keeps only in-frame clonotypes and omits some of them. The top ten hold under 14% of the sample, which has approximately 23,000 clones, about two thirds seen once. V was cut by 2 bases and J by 5 bases, with 15 bases left in between. The germline V gene has CDR1 KGHSH and CDR2 LQKENI. This CDR3 has 15 residues. Prior to sequencing, the ViraFEST assay stimulated PBMC with viral peptide pools, which expanded the antigen-specific CD4+ T cells. Once cultured for 9 to 11 days, the cells underwent separation to obtain CD4+ T cells. Neither prior SARS-CoV-2 infection nor positive nucleocapsid antibodies were present in the vaccine recipients. Cultures of a few million PBMC per well contained about 11 IU/ml IL-2 plus 10 ug/ml peptides.

This sequence was found in a human donor who received a COVID-19 vaccine. The input for sequencing was CD4+ T cells from PBMCs cultured with HCoV-NL63 spike peptides, taken before COVID-19 vaccination. The chain is built from TRBV18 and TRBJ1-2, with D tentatively TRBD1 (5 bases). CDR3 residues: CASSPTAEGLYGYTF. The CDR3 region has the DNA TGTGCCAGCTCACCAACGGCAGAGGGGCTTTATGGCTACACCTTC.